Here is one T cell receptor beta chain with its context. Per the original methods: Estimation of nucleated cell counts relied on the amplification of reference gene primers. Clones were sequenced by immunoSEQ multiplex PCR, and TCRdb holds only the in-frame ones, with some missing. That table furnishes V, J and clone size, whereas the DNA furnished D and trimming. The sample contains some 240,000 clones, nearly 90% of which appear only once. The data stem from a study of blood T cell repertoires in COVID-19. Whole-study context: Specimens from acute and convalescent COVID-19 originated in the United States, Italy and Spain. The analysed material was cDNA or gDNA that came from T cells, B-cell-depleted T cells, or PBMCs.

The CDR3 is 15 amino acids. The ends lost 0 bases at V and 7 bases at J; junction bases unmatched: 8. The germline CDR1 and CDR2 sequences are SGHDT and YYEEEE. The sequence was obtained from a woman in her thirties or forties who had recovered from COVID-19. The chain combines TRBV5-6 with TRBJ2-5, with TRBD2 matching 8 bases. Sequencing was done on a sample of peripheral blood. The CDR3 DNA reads TGTGCCAGCAGCTTGGGTCTTAGCGGGGTGGTGACCCAGTACTTC. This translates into CASSLGLSGVVTQYF.